These T cell receptor beta chains were read from a single sample in a study of T cell repertoires in cytomegalovirus infection. From the reads, TCRdb called clonotypes with MiXCR, one entry per CDR3 protein. The table includes roughly 180,000 distinct CDR3 sequences, 25% to 30% detected once. The sequencing input was PBMCs. These TCRs come from a human donor in good health (CMV status not recorded). Some clones in this sample may be carry-over from other donors' samples. CDR3s include the opening cysteine and the closing phenylalanine or tryptophan. A D gene is named only where the DNA matches it firmly. The size entry is marked missing in some rows and otherwise reads once, few, many or a size class.

>.|.|TRBJ1-1|TRBV6-6
CAGFGGPMNTEAFF
TGTGCCGGGTTTGGTGGGCCCATGAACACTGAAGCTTTCTTT
>.|many|TRBJ1-3|TRBV7-2
CASSVSRGNTIYF
TGTGCCAGCAGCGTTTCCAGGGGAAACACCATATATTTT
>TRBD2|.|TRBJ2-1|TRBV6-2/TRBV6-3
CAARLAGVRSYNEQFF
TGTGCCGCCCGACTAGCGGGGGTACGGTCCTACAATGAGCAGTTCTTC
>.|.|TRBJ1-2|TRBV6-5
CASSYRPTGFNYGYTF
TGTGCCAGCAGTTACCGCCCTACGGGGTTTAACTATGGCTACACCTTC
>.|.|TRBJ2-2|TRBV5-1
CASSGAQGWNTGELFF
TGCGCCAGCAGCGGAGCCCAGGGTTGGAACACCGGGGAGCTGTTTTTT
>.|.|TRBJ1-6|TRBV12-3/TRBV12-4
CASTRFGSPLHF
TGTGCCAGCACCCGTTTCGGGTCACCCCTCCACTTT
>TRBD1|many|TRBJ2-5|TRBV7-3
CASSLSLTGMETQYF
TGTGCCAGCAGCTTAAGTTTGACAGGGATGGAGACCCAGTACTTC
>.|.|TRBJ1-1|TRBV27
CASHRGVLGSGTEAFF
TGTGCCAGCCATCGGGGGGTTCTAGGGTCGGGCACTGAAGCTTTCTTT
>.|many|TRBJ1-4|TRBV6-1
CASSALDGPNEKLFF
TGTGCCAGCAGTGCTTTGGACGGACCTAATGAAAAACTGTTTTTT
>.|.|TRBJ1-2|TRBV5-6
CASQDRRGGGYTF
TGTGCCTCTCAGGACCGGAGGGGTGGTGGCTACACCTTC
>TRBD1|.|TRBJ1-1|TRBV6-1
CASSLGQGAGGTEAFF
TGTGCCAGCAGTTTAGGACAGGGGGCTGGAGGGACTGAAGCTTTCTTT
>TRBD2|few|TRBJ2-1|TRBV5-1
CASSLLPLSRGFNEQFF
TGCGCCAGCAGCTTGCTCCCGCTCTCGCGGGGGTTCAATGAGCAGTTCTTC
>.|.|TRBJ1-5|TRBV5-6
CASSLMGTVNQPQHF
TGTGCCAGCAGCTTGATGGGAACGGTCAATCAGCCCCAGCATTTT
>.|.|TRBJ1-1|TRBV11-2
CASSDGQTLNTEAFF
TGTGCCAGCAGCGATGGACAAACCTTGAACACTGAAGCTTTCTTT
>TRBD1|few|TRBJ2-7|TRBV5-1
CASSLDRGVTYEQYF
TGCGCCAGCAGCCTGGACAGGGGAGTGACCTACGAGCAGTACTTC
>.|.|TRBJ1-6|TRBV7-2
CASRLDRRAPIRSPLHF
TGTGCCAGCAGACTAGACAGACGGGCGCCCATAAGATCACCCCTCCACTTT
>.|many|TRBJ1-4|TRBV7-2
CASSSYQVGKLFF
TGTGCCAGCAGCTCCTACCAGGTTGGAAAACTGTTTTTT
>TRBD2|.|TRBJ2-3|TRBV20-1
CSARGGLATDTQYF
TGCAGTGCTAGGGGCGGACTAGCAACGGATACGCAGTATTTT
>.|.|TRBJ1-1|TRBV2
CASSEEGGAGLSEAFF
TGTGCCAGCAGTGAAGAGGGGGGCGCGGGGTTATCTGAAGCTTTCTTT
>.|few|TRBJ1-1|TRBV4-2
CASTSQMGGAAEAFF
TGTGCCAGCACCTCTCAGATGGGAGGCGCGGCTGAAGCTTTCTTT
>.|few|TRBJ1-5|TRBV7-2
CASSRVTGAGNQPQHF
TGTGCCAGCAGCCGCGTCACCGGGGCCGGCAATCAGCCCCAGCATTTT
>TRBD1|few|TRBJ1-4|TRBV18
CASSPSMTGATNEKLFF
TGTGCCAGCTCACCGTCGATGACAGGGGCAACTAATGAAAAACTGTTTTTT
>.|few|TRBJ2-1|TRBV5-4
CASSYSSYNEQFF
TGTGCCAGCAGCTACAGCTCCTACAATGAGCAGTTCTTC
>.|few|TRBJ1-4|TRBV23-1
CASSQSLWRVEKLFF
TGCGCCAGCAGTCAATCCCTCTGGCGGGTTGAAAAACTGTTTTTT
>TRBD1|many|TRBJ2-1|TRBV27
CASSGLRGRRNEQFF
TGTGCCAGCAGTGGCCTGAGGGGGCGGCGCAATGAGCAGTTCTTC
>TRBD1|.|TRBJ2-1|TRBV12-3/TRBV12-4
CASSLMGQGNEQFF
TGTGCCAGCAGTTTAATGGGACAGGGCAATGAGCAGTTCTTC
>.|.|TRBJ1-5|TRBV2
CAGSGLGGRLGPQHF
TGTGCCGGCAGTGGATTGGGAGGGCGCCTAGGGCCCCAGCATTTT
>.|few|TRBJ2-3|TRBV6-5
CASRRGVAIDTQYF
TGTGCCAGCAGGAGAGGGGTAGCGATCGATACGCAGTATTTT
>.|.|TRBJ1-1|TRBV29-1
CSVDVGGAEAFF
TGCAGCGTTGATGTCGGGGGAGCTGAAGCTTTCTTT
>TRBD1|.|TRBJ1-5|TRBV12-3/TRBV12-4
CASTVSTGGRSQPQHF
TGTGCCAGCACCGTATCGACAGGGGGCCGTAGTCAGCCCCAGCATTTT
>TRBD1|.|TRBJ1-6|TRBV5-1
CASSRGFGQGNSPLHF
TGCGCCAGCAGCCGGGGGTTCGGACAGGGTAATTCACCCCTCCACTTT
>.|.|TRBJ1-1|TRBV15
CATSRDTAYNTEAFF
TGTGCCACCAGCAGAGATACGGCCTACAACACTGAAGCTTTCTTT
>.|few|TRBJ1-1|TRBV6-2/TRBV6-3
CASSLPGPAVSEAFF
TGTGCCAGCAGTCTTCCGGGACCCGCGGTCAGTGAAGCTTTCTTT
>TRBD2|.|TRBJ2-2|TRBV6-1
CASSELRRGGASNTGELFF
TGTGCCAGCAGTGAATTAAGGCGCGGGGGGGCCTCTAACACCGGGGAGCTGTTTTTT
>.|.|TRBJ2-7|TRBV4-2
CASSLNSRVYEQYF
TGTGCCAGCAGCCTAAACTCCAGGGTCTACGAGCAGTACTTC
>.|.|TRBJ1-4|TRBV18
CASSPAEGNEKLFF
TGTGCCAGCTCACCGGCAGAAGGGAATGAAAAACTGTTTTTT
>.|.|TRBJ1-5|TRBV4-1
CASKYRWVGNQPQHF
TGCGCCAGCAAGTATCGCTGGGTAGGCAATCAGCCCCAGCATTTT
>.|.|TRBJ1-6|TRBV20-1
CSAMKGEVHNSPLHF
TGCAGTGCTATGAAGGGGGAGGTCCATAATTCACCCCTCCACTTT
>TRBD1|few|TRBJ1-2|TRBV7-6
CASAPLTGSLFNYGYTF
TGTGCCAGCGCCCCCTTGACAGGGAGCCTATTCAACTATGGCTACACCTTC
>.|.|TRBJ1-5|TRBV12-3/TRBV12-4
CASSPGPDGQPQHF
TGTGCCAGCAGTCCCGGACCCGACGGTCAGCCCCAGCATTTT